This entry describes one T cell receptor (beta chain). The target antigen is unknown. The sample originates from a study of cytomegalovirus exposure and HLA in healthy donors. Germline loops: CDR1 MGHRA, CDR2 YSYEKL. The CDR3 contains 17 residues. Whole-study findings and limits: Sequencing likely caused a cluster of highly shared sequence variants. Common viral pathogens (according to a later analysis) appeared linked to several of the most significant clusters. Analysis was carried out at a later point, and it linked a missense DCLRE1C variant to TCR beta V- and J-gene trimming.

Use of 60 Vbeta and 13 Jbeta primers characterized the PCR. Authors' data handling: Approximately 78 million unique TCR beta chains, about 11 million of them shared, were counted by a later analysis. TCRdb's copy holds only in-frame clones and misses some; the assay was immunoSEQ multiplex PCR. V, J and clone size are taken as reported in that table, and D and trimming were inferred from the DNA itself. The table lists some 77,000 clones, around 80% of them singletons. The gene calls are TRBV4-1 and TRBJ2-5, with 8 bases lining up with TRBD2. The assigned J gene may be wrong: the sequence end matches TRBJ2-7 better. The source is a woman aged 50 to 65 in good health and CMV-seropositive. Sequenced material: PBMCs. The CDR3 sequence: CASSQSSLGLEPYEQYF. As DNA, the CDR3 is TGCGCCAGCAGCCAGAGCAGCCTGGGACTAGAGCCCTACGAGCAGTACTTC.